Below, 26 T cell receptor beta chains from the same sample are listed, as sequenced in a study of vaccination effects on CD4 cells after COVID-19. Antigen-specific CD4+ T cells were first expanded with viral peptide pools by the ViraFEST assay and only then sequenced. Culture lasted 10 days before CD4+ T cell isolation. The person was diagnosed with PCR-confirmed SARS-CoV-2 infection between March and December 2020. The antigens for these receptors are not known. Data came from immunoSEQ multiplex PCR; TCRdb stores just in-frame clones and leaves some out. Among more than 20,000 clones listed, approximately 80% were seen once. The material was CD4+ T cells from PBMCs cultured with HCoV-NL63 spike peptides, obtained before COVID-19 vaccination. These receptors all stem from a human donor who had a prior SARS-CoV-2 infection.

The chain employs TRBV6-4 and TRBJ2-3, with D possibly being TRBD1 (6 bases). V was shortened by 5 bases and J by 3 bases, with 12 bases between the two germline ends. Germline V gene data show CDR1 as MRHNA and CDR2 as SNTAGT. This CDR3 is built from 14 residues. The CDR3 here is CASSPDRATDTQYF. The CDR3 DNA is TGTGCCAGCAGTCCGGACAGAGCTACAGATACGCAGTATTTT.

CDR3 sequence: CASSLQGGDTQYF. The CDR3 DNA reads as TGTGCCAGCTCACTTCAGGGTGGCGATACGCAGTATTTT. The genes are TRBV18 and TRBJ2-3; perhaps TRBD1 as D (5 bases). Germline CDR1 reads KGHSH; CDR2 reads LQKENI. The CDR3 runs to 13 residues. Trimming shortened V by 4 bases and J by 6 bases, and 11 bases separated the two germline ends.

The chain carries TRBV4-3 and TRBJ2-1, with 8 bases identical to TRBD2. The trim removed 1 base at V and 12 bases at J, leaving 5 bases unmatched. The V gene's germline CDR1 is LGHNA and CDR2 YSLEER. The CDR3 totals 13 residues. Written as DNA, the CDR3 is TGCGCCAGCAGCCAAGTGAACGGGAGGGGGCAGTTCTTC. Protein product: CASSQVNGRGQFF.

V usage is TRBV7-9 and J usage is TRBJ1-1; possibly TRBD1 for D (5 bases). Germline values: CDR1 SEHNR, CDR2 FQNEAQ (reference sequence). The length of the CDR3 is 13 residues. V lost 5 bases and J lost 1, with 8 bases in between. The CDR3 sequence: CASSGQGNTEAFF. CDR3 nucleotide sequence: TGTGCCAGCAGCGGGCAGGGGAACACTGAAGCTTTCTTT.

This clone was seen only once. The CDR3 spells CASSIVMGNEQYF. For the CDR3, the DNA is TGTGCCAGTAGTATAGTTATGGGAAACGAGCAGTACTTC. The chain uses TRBV19 and TRBJ2-7; D remains ambiguous. The ends were cut back, 1 base at V and 5 bases at J, with 9 bases in the middle. This CDR3 comprises 13 residues. Germline-derived CDR1 and CDR2 are LNHDA and SQIVND (reference sequence).

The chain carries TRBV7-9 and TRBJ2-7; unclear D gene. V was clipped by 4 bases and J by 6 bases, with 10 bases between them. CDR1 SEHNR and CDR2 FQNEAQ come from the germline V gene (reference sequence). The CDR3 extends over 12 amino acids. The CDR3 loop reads CASSYIQSEQYF. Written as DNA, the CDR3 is TGTGCCAGCAGCTATATTCAAAGCGAGCAGTACTTC.

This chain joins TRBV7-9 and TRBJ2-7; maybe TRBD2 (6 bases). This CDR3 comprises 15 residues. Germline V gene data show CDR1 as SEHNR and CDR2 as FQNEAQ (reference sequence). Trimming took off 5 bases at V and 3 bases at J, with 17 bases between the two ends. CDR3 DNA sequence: TGTGCCAGCAGCGACTCAGATCTGGGGGGCTACGAGCAGTACTTC. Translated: CASSDSDLGGYEQYF.

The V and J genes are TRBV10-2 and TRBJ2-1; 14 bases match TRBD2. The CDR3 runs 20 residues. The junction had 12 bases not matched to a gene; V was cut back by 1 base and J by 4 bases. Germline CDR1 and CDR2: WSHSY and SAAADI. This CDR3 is CASSEWGLAGAAPKYNEQFF. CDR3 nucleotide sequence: TGCGCCAGCAGTGAGTGGGGACTAGCGGGAGCGGCGCCGAAGTACAATGAGCAGTTCTTC.

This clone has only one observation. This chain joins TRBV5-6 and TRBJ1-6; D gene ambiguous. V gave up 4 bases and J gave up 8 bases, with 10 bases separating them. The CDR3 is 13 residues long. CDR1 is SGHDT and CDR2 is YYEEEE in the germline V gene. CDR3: CASSVAQDSPLHF. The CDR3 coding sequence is TGTGCCAGCAGCGTCGCCCAGGATTCACCCCTCCACTTT. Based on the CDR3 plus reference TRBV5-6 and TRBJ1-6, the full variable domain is DAGVTQSPTHLIKTRGQQVTLRCSPKSGHDTVSWYQQALGQGPQFIFQYYEEEERQRGNFPDRFSGHQFPNYSSELNVNALLLGDSALYLCASSVAQDSPLHFGNGTRLTVT.

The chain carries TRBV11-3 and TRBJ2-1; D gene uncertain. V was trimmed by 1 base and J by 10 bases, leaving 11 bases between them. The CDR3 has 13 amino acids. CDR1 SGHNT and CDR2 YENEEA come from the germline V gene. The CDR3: CASSLGGPLEQFF. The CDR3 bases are TGTGCCAGCAGCTTAGGTGGGCCGCTCGAGCAGTTCTTC.

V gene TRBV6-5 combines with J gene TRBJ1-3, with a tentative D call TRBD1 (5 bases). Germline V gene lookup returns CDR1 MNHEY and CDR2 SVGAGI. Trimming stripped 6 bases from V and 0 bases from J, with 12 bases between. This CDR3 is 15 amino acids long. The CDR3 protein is CASSLDTSSGNTIYF. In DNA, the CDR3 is TGTGCCAGCAGCTTGGACACCAGCTCTGGAAACACCATATATTTT.

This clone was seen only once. The CDR3 loop is CASSLSGRATDTQYF. Written as DNA, the CDR3 is TGTGCCAGCAGTTTAAGCGGGAGGGCCACAGATACGCAGTATTTT. V is TRBV28 and J is TRBJ2-3, with 10 bases identical to TRBD2. The CDR3 has 15 residues. With 2 bases clipped from V and 2 bases from J, the junction kept 1 base outside the gene matches. Per germline, CDR1 MDHEN and CDR2 SYDVKM.

CDR3 region: CASSYPLQRPPSGYTF. The CDR3 nucleotides read TGTGCCAGCAGTTACCCCTTACAGCGGCCTCCCTCTGGCTACACCTTC. The chain carries TRBV6-7 and TRBJ1-2; D remains ambiguous. TRBV6-7 is noted as an ORF with a role that remains uncertain. Trimming stripped 2 bases from V and 7 bases from J, with 20 bases between. There are 16 residues in the CDR3.

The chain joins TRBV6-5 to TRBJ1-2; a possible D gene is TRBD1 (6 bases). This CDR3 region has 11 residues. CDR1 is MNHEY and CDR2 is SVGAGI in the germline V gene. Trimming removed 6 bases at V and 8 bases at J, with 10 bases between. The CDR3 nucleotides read TGTGCCAGCAGATACAGGGAGGGCTACACCTTC. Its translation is CASRYREGYTF.

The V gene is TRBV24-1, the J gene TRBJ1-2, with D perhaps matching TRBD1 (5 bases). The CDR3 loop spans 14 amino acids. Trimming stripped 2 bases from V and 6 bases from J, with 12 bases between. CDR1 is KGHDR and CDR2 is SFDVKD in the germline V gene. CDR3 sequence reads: CATSDWRGSNGYTF. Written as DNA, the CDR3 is TGTGCCACCAGTGATTGGAGGGGAAGCAATGGCTACACCTTC.

The CDR3 loop reads CASSQEGLVNYNEQFF. CDR3 coding DNA: TGTGCCAGCAGCCAAGAGGGACTAGTAAATTACAATGAGCAGTTCTTC. This chain joins TRBV4-2 and TRBJ2-1; 8 bases agree with TRBD2. Germline assignment: CDR1 LGHNA and CDR2 YNFKEQ. Trimming cost V 0 bases and J 4 bases; bases outside gene matches: 5. The CDR3 extends over 16 amino acids.

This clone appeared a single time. The CDR3 DNA sequence: TGTGCCAGCTCACCAGGACTAGCGGATACCTACGAGCAGTACTTC. Protein: CASSPGLADTYEQYF. The rearrangement links TRBV18 to TRBJ2-7; 10 bases match TRBD2. V lost 2 bases and J lost 2; bases outside the gene matches: 3. The CDR3 spans 15 residues. The germline V gene has CDR1 KGHSH and CDR2 LQKENI.

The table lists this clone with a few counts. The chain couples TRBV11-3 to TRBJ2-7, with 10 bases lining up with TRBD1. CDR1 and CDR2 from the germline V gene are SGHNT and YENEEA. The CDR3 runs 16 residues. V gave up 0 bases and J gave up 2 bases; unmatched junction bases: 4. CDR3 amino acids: CASSLERTGGAYEQYF. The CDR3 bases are TGTGCCAGCAGCTTAGAGCGGACAGGGGGGGCCTACGAGCAGTACTTC. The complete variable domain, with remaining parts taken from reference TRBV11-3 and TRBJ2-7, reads EAGVVQSPRYKIIEKKQPVAFWCNPISGHNTLYWYLQNLGQGPELLIRYENEEAVDDSQLPKDRFSAERLKGVDSTLKIQPAELGDSAVYLCASSLERTGGAYEQYFGPGTRLTVT.

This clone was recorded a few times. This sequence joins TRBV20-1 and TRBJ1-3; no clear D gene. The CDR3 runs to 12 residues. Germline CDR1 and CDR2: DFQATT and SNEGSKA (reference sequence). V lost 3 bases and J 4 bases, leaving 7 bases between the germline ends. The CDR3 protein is CSASQAGNTIYF. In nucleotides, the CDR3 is TGCAGTGCTAGTCAGGCGGGAAACACCATATATTTT.

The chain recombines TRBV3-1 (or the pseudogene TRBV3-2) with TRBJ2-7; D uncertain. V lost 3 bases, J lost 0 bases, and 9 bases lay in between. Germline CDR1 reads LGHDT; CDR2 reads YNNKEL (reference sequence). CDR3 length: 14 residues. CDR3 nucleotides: TGTGCCAGCAGCCAGTACCGAAACTCCTACGAGCAGTACTTC. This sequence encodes CASSQYRNSYEQYF.

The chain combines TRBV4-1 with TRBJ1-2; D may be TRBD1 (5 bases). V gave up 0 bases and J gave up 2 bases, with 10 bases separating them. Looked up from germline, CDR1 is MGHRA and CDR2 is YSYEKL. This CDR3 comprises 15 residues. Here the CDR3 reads CASSQDPRQNYGYTF. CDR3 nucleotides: TGCGCCAGCAGCCAAGATCCGAGACAGAACTATGGCTACACCTTC.

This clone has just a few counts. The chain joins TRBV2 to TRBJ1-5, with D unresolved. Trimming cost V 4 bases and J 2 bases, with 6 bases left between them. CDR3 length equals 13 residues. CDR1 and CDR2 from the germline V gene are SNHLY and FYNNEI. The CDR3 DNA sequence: TGTGCCAGCAGTGGGGGAGGCAATCAGCCCCAGCATTTT. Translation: CASSGGGNQPQHF.

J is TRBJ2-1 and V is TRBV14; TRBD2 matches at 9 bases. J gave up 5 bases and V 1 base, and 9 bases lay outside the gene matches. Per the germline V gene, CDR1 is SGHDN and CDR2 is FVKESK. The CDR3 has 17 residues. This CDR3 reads CASSQVVLAGNDNEQFF. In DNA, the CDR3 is TGTGCCAGCAGCCAAGTGGTCCTAGCGGGAAACGACAATGAGCAGTTCTTC.

CDR3 nucleotides: TGTGCCAGCAGCGTAGGTGTGACAAGAAACTATGGCTACACCTTC. Residues: CASSVGVTRNYGYTF. The V gene is TRBV9, the J gene TRBJ1-2; D unresolved. Trimming cost V 0 bases and J 2 bases, with 11 bases left between them. CDR3 size: 15 residues. Germline CDR1 SGDLS, CDR2 YYNGEE.

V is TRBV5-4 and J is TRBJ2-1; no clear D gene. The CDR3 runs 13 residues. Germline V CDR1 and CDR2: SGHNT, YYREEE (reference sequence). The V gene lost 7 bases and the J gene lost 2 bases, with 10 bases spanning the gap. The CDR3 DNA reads TGTGCCAGCGCCTTCAATACCTACAATGAGCAGTTCTTC. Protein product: CASAFNTYNEQFF.

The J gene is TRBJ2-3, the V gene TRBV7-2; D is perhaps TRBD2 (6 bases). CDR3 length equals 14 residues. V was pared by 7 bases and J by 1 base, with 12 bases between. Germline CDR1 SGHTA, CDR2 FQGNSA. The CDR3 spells CASTGLVGTDTQYF. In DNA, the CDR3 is TGTGCCAGCACGGGACTGGTTGGCACAGATACGCAGTATTTT.